Detailed here is one TCR beta chain. Loaded into unsorted PBMC replicate PCRs was 300 ng DNA, 25,000 to 30,000 T cell genomes. Ten immunoSEQ deep assay plates were used to sequence unsorted PBMC DNA. The method was immunoSEQ multiplex PCR; TCRdb's version includes in-frame clones alone and lacks a portion of them. The sample contains fewer than 650,000 clones, roughly four fifths of which appear only once. The data stem from a study of shared clonotypes between healthy human individuals. The CDR3 sequence is 14 residues long. The germline V and J ends were trimmed by 4 bases and 3 bases, with 12 bases remaining between them. CDR1 and CDR2 from the germline V gene are SGHAT and FQNNGV.

Sequencing used PBMCs. The genes are TRBV11-2 and TRBJ1-1, with TRBD1 as a possible D gene (6 bases). The sequence was collected from a middle-aged woman in good health. Some clones in this sample may be carry-over from other donors' samples. CDR3 sequence: CASSSRDIHTEAFF. The CDR3, as DNA: TGTGCCAGCAGCTCCCGGGACATCCACACTGAAGCTTTCTTT. The complete variable domain, with remaining parts taken from reference TRBV11-2 and TRBJ1-1, reads EAGVAQSPRYKIIEKRQSVAFWCNPISGHATLYWYQQILGQGPKLLIQFQNNGVVDDSQLPKDRFSAERLKGVDSTLKIQPAKLEDSAVYLCASSSRDIHTEAFFGQGTRLTVV.